This T cell receptor beta chain emerged from a study of technical replicates of blood from a handful of donors (dated by TCRdb to about 2017). Comment on this clone: Its recognized antigen is unknown. The input lacks base qualities; no much larger clone sits a single base away.

Library method: the immunoSEQ multiplex PCR assay. The immuneACCESS repertoire file appears here via TCRdb, limited to in-frame rearrangements. These files lack a portion of the clones; in checked studies, under half of the deficit traces to unresolved V genes, and the cause of the others is not known. This sample comprises tens of thousands of clones, around 96% of them detected only once. Of the sample, about 0.31% is held by the ten largest clones. The trim is 5 bases for V and 5 bases for J, with a gap of 15 bases between the germline ends. The CDR3 goes from the cysteine to the phenylalanine over 14 residues. The only DNA kept is the CDR3, 42 bases in frame from the first base. The germline V gene (reference sequence) supplies CDR1 MNHNY and CDR2 SVGAGI.

Sequencing was done on a sample of T cells isolated from PBMCs. The rearrangement combines TRBV6-6 with TRBJ2-5; a tentative D match to TRBD2 spans 6 bases. The clonotype originates from a human donor in good health. Read as DNA, the sequence is TGTGCCAGCAGTCGAGGAACTAGCATTGAGACCCAGTACTTC. Translated, it reads CASSRGTSIETQYF.